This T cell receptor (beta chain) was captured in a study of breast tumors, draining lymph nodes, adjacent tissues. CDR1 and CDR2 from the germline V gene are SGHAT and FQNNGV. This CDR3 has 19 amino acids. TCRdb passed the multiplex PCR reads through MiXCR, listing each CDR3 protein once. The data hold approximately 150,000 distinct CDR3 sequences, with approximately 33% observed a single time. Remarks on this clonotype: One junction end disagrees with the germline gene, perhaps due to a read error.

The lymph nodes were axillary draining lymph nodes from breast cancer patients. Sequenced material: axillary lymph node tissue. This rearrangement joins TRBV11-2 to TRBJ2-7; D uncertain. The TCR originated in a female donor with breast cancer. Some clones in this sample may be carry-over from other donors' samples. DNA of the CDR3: TGTGCCAGCGGCTTATCCACGAGACCCTCTCTGGTGAGCTCCTACGAGCAGTACTTC. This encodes CASGLSTRPSLVSSYEQYF. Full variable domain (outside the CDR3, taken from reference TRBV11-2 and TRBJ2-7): EAGVAQSPRYKIIEKRQSVAFWCNPISGHATLYWYQQILGQGPKLLIQFQNNGVVDDSQLPKDRFSAERLKGVDSTLKIQPAKLEDSAVYLCASGLSTRPSLVSSYEQYFGPGTRLTVT.